What follows is one T cell receptor (beta chain) and its context. Its antigen is as yet unknown. Sampling times: baseline, cycle 4 day 1, cycle 7 day 1. Germline V CDR1 and CDR2: GTSNPN, SVGIG (reference sequence). The V and J ends lost 0 bases and 6 bases respectively, with 6 bases between them. The CDR3 is 11 residues long. This entry is derived from a study of OX40 agonist ivuxolimab in advanced cancers. Study summary: Partial responses were observed in three patients, of whom one had hepatocellular carcinoma and two had cutaneous melanoma. Study results and limitations: At doses 0.1 to 3.0 mg/kg, CD4+ and CD8+ clones expanded. Expanded clones were, on average, more numerous in CD8+ T cells than in CD4+.

Sequencing used immunoSEQ multiplex PCR; TCRdb keeps in-frame clones, though not all of them. This table holds roughly 64,000 clones, less than 95% found once. The chain is built from TRBV30 and TRBJ2-7, with D hard to call. The starting material was CD4+ or CD8+ T cells sorted from blood, obtained in a trial of the OX40 agonist ivuxolimab. The clonotype comes from an adult with an advanced solid tumor such as melanoma, head and neck, liver or kidney cancer. In DNA form, the CDR3 reads TGTGCCTGGAGTGTACTTGGCGAGCAGTACTTC. This sequence encodes CAWSVLGEQYF.